These 30 T cell receptor beta chains were sequenced from one sample in a study of cytomegalovirus exposure and HLA in healthy donors. The PCR contained 60 Vbeta and 13 Jbeta primers. Profiling relied on immunoSEQ multiplex PCR, and the TCRdb table lists in-frame clones only, not all of them. The top ten clones hold 13% of a sample with about 110,000 clones, 76% of them seen once. The sequenced material came from PBMCs. These receptors originate from a man aged 25-45 years in good health and CMV-seropositive.

The chain links TRBV2 to TRBJ1-2; 7 bases align to TRBD1. The CDR3 contains 15 residues. The V segment lost 3 bases and the J segment 3 bases; nucleotides outside the gene matches: 7. Germline CDR1 is SNHLY and CDR2 is FYNNEI. The CDR3 sequence is CASSDGQGDDYGYTF. The CDR3 region has the DNA TGTGCCAGCAGTGATGGGCAGGGGGATGACTATGGCTACACCTTC.

Only a few counts were recorded for this clone. The genes are TRBV29-1 and TRBJ1-2, with D possibly matching TRBD1 (6 bases). V shed 6 bases and J shed 4 bases, with 18 bases lying between them. Germline CDR1 is SQVTM and CDR2 is ANQGSEA. This CDR3 is built from 14 residues. The CDR3 here is CSVDPQGAVYGYTF. The CDR3 DNA reads TGCAGCGTCGACCCACAGGGTGCGGTCTATGGCTACACCTTC.

This clone was seen once. This chain connects TRBV28 to TRBJ2-7; TRBD2 might be the D (6 bases). Germline values: CDR1 MDHEN, CDR2 SYDVKM. V lost 5 bases and J 5 bases, leaving 16 bases between the germline ends. The CDR3 spans 14 residues. The CDR3 DNA follows: TGTGCCAGCAGTCCCCCGACGGGGGTCCACGAGCAGTACTTC. It yields the protein CASSPPTGVHEQYF.

This clone ranks as medium-sized (0.01 to 0.1%). The gene calls are TRBV11-2 and TRBJ1-1; D is perhaps TRBD1 (6 bases). This CDR3 is built from 13 residues. With 5 bases removed from V and 10 bases from J, the gap between germline ends came to 17 bases. Germline lookup yields CDR1 SGHAT and CDR2 FQNNGV. DNA for the CDR3: TGTGCCAGCAGCATAGGGACGGGAGGGGGAGCTTTCTTT. This encodes CASSIGTGGGAFF.

This rearrangement joins TRBV11-2 to TRBJ2-2, with 10 bases that match TRBD1. The CDR3 totals 16 residues. The junction had 10 bases not matched to a gene; V was cut back by 5 bases and J by 7 bases. Germline V CDR1 and CDR2: SGHAT, FQNNGV. The CDR3 sequence is CASSNSGTGAIGELFF. In nucleotides, the CDR3 is TGTGCCAGCAGCAACTCCGGGACAGGGGCAATCGGGGAGCTGTTTTTT.

V gene TRBV7-6 combines with J gene TRBJ1-3; 8 bases map to TRBD1. Trimming cost V 4 bases and J 3 bases; bases outside gene matches: 8. Germline CDR1 reads SGHVS; CDR2 reads FNYEAQ. The CDR3 is 16 residues long. The CDR3 bases are TGTGCCAGCAGCTCACTGGACAGGGAAGATGGAAACACCATATATTTT. Translating it yields CASSSLDREDGNTIYF.

V gene TRBV27 combines with J gene TRBJ2-2, with 7 bases fitting TRBD1. V shed 6 bases, J shed 5 bases, and the junction held 9 bases outside the gene matches. The CDR3 is made up of 15 amino acids. Per the germline V gene, CDR1 is MNHEY and CDR2 is SMNVEV (reference sequence). CDR3 DNA: TGTGCCAGCAGCTATAGGGGGCTGGGAACCGGGGAGCTGTTTTTT. Protein sequence: CASSYRGLGTGELFF.

J is TRBJ1-5 and V is TRBV27; no definite D call. From germline, CDR1 is MNHEY and CDR2 SMNVEV (reference sequence). Trimming took 1 base from V and 0 from J, leaving 7 bases between them. The CDR3 consists of 15 residues. The CDR3 protein is CASSLFGNSNQPQHF. CDR3 sequence (DNA): TGTGCCAGCAGTTTATTTGGCAATAGCAATCAGCCCCAGCATTTT.

In this sample, this clone turned up once. V is TRBV4-1 and J is TRBJ2-4; 10 bases match TRBD2. J lost 3 bases, V lost 0 bases, and 8 bases had no gene match. The CDR3 covers 18 residues. CDR1 MGHRA and CDR2 YSYEKL come from the germline V gene. CDR3 in amino acids: CASSQDRRTSGLKNIQYF. In DNA, the CDR3 is TGCGCCAGCAGCCAAGATCGTCGGACTAGCGGCCTCAAAAACATTCAGTACTTC.

The chain employs TRBV7-6 and TRBJ2-7, with 8 bases fitting TRBD1. Per the germline V gene, CDR1 is SGHVS and CDR2 is FNYEAQ. V gave up 5 bases and J gave up 6 bases; unmatched junction bases: 15. This CDR3 spans 16 amino acids. CDR3 in DNA: TGTGCCAGCAGCCCGAGACCGGGACTTCAGGGGGCCGAGCAGTACTTC. Translated, it gives CASSPRPGLQGAEQYF.

J is TRBJ2-5 and V is TRBV11-2; D not certain. V gave up 5 bases and J gave up 3 bases, with 10 bases separating them. The CDR3 has 13 amino acids. CDR1 is SGHAT, CDR2 FQNNGV, per germline. The CDR3 reads CASSVTDEETQYF. CDR3 DNA sequence: TGTGCCAGCAGCGTGACTGACGAAGAGACCCAGTACTTC.

The V call is TRBV11-1, the J call TRBJ2-2; perhaps TRBD2 as D (5 bases). This CDR3 is 15 amino acids long. The V gene's germline CDR1 is SGHAT and CDR2 FQDESV (reference sequence). The V end was cut by 2 bases, the J end by 4 bases, with 11 bases between. The DNA of the CDR3 is TGTGCCAGCAGCTTATCTAGGGCGGGCACCGGGGAGCTGTTTTTT. Protein product: CASSLSRAGTGELFF.

V is TRBV5-6 and J is TRBJ2-7; 7 bases match TRBD1. V dropped 3 bases and J dropped 4; count of bases not matched to a gene: 7. Per the germline V gene, CDR1 is SGHDT and CDR2 is YYEEEE. CDR3 size: 14 residues. CDR3 in DNA: TGTGCCAGCAGCTCTTACAGGGGCACATACGAGCAGTACTTC. Amino acids: CASSSYRGTYEQYF.

This chain joins TRBV14 and TRBJ2-1; 14 bases match TRBD2. The germline V gene encodes CDR1 SGHDN and CDR2 FVKESK. The V gene end was trimmed by 0 bases and the J gene end by 10 bases; junction bases not matched to a gene: 17. The CDR3 runs to 20 residues. CDR3 bases: TGTGCCAGCAGCCAAGAGTACCGACTAGCGGGGGGGCCTGATCAACGGGAGCAGTTCTTC. It encodes CASSQEYRLAGGPDQREQFF.

The rearrangement joins TRBV7-2 to TRBJ2-2; TRBD1 matches 11 bases. CDR1 is SGHTA and CDR2 is FQGNSA in the germline V gene. The CDR3 runs to 16 residues. The V gene end was trimmed by 0 bases and the J gene end by 6 bases; junction bases not matched to a gene: 3. CDR3 region: CASSLARGQGAGELFF. The CDR3 DNA follows: TGTGCCAGCAGCTTAGCGAGGGGACAGGGGGCCGGGGAGCTGTTTTTT.

The gene calls are TRBV6-1 and TRBJ2-5; 9 nucleotides align to TRBD2. Looked up from germline, CDR1 is MNHNS and CDR2 is SASEGT. The V and J ends lost 6 bases and 5 bases, in that order; junction bases with no gene match: 10. CDR3 length: 15 residues. The CDR3 here is CASSLSGGVEETQYF. As DNA, the CDR3 is TGTGCCAGCAGCCTTAGCGGGGGTGTTGAGGAGACCCAGTACTTC.

The chain uses TRBV7-3 and TRBJ2-1; TRBD1 matches 7 bases. V was pared by 5 bases and J by 0 bases, with 4 bases of the junction left unmatched. The CDR3 is 15 amino acids. CDR1 is SGHTA and CDR2 is FQGTGA in the germline V gene. The CDR3 protein is CASSGTGDSYNEQFF. The CDR3 DNA sequence: TGTGCCAGCAGCGGTACAGGGGACTCCTACAATGAGCAGTTCTTC.

V is TRBV7-2 and J is TRBJ2-4; 13 bases match TRBD2. Germline V CDR1 and CDR2: SGHTA, FQGNSA. The ends lost 4 bases at V and 11 bases at J; junction bases unmatched: 11. The CDR3 length is 16 residues. This chain's CDR3 is CASSSRGLAGPNFQYF. CDR3 DNA: TGTGCCAGCAGCTCTAGGGGACTAGCGGGACCGAATTTTCAGTACTTC.

V and J are TRBV7-9 and TRBJ2-3; a possible D gene is TRBD1 (6 bases). Trimming stripped 4 bases from V and 0 bases from J, with 11 bases between. Germline V CDR1 and CDR2: SEHNR, FQNEAQ (reference sequence). CDR3 length: 15 amino acids. CDR3 protein: CASSWAGASTDTQYF. The CDR3 DNA sequence: TGTGCCAGCAGCTGGGCAGGGGCGAGCACAGATACGCAGTATTTT.

The gene calls are TRBV9 and TRBJ2-3; D not resolved. Trimming cost V 0 bases and J 3 bases, with 5 bases left between them. The CDR3 sequence is 13 residues long. Germline loops: CDR1 SGDLS, CDR2 YYNGEE. The CDR3 spells CASSVAETDTQYF. Written as DNA, the CDR3 is TGTGCCAGCAGCGTAGCGGAGACAGATACGCAGTATTTT. Variable domain in full (rest from reference TRBV9 and TRBJ2-3): DSGVTQTPKHLITATGQRVTLRCSPRSGDLSVYWYQQSLDQGLQFLIQYYNGEERAKGNILERFSAQQFPDLHSELNLSSLELGDSALYFCASSVAETDTQYFGPGTRLTVL.

The gene calls are TRBV5-1 and TRBJ2-1; no reliable D call. The CDR3 loop spans 16 amino acids. V was trimmed by 0 bases and J by 7 bases, leaving 17 bases between them. The germline V gene has CDR1 SGHRS and CDR2 YFSETQ. CDR3 residues: CASSLGGGLQVNEQFF. For the CDR3, the DNA is TGCGCCAGCAGCTTGGGTGGCGGCCTTCAAGTGAATGAGCAGTTCTTC.

The chain employs TRBV9 and TRBJ2-2; D not certain. There are 17 residues in the CDR3. Germline V gene sequence: CDR1 SGDLS, CDR2 YYNGEE. Trimming took off 1 base at V and 0 bases at J, with 13 bases between the two ends. In DNA form, the CDR3 reads TGTGCCAGCAGCGTATCCCCCGGGTCAACGAACACCGGGGAGCTGTTTTTT. It is translated as CASSVSPGSTNTGELFF.

This chain joins TRBV9 and TRBJ2-7, with D perhaps matching TRBD2 (5 bases). Germline V gives CDR1 SGDLS, CDR2 YYNGEE. The CDR3 extends over 14 amino acids. Trimming pared 0 bases from V and 5 bases from J, leaving 12 bases between. The CDR3 DNA follows: TGTGCCAGCAGCGTAGAACCGACTATAAACGAGCAGTACTTC. Translating gives CASSVEPTINEQYF.

This clone was detected a few times. CDR3 nucleotide sequence: TGTGCCAGCACAGGTGAACCATACCAAGAGACCCAGTACTTC. The encoded protein is CASTGEPYQETQYF. The V gene is TRBV6-7, the J gene TRBJ2-5; D ambiguous. TRBV6-7 is labeled an ORF, and its function is uncertain. CDR3 size: 14 residues. V gave up 7 bases and J gave up 0 bases, with 12 bases separating them.

This rearrangement joins TRBV4-3 to TRBJ2-5; TRBD1 is a possible D gene (6 bases). Germline V CDR1 and CDR2: LGHNA, YSLEER. The V end lost 3 bases, the J end lost 1 base, and 15 bases lay between the germline ends. CDR3 size: 16 residues. CDR3 DNA: TGCGCCAGCAGCCAGCACCGGGACACCCTCCAAGAGACCCAGTACTTC. Its protein is CASSQHRDTLQETQYF.

This clone was seen more than once but under ten times. This chain uses TRBV7-9 with TRBJ1-2, with D maybe TRBD1 (5 bases). The CDR3 loop spans 16 amino acids. V dropped 6 bases and J dropped 4 bases, with 21 bases sitting between them. In germline, CDR1 is SEHNR, CDR2 FQNEAQ (reference sequence). The CDR3 DNA sequence: TGTGCCAGCAGTCAAAGTGGGGGGGACGGGATCTATGGCTACACCTTC. This codes for CASSQSGGDGIYGYTF.

This chain joins TRBV7-9 and TRBJ1-1, with unresolved D. V was trimmed by 5 bases and J by 1 base, leaving 11 bases between them. Germline V gene lookup returns CDR1 SEHNR and CDR2 FQNEAQ (reference sequence). This CDR3 is built from 14 residues. CDR3 region: CASSALGGNTEAFF. DNA for the CDR3: TGTGCCAGCAGCGCCCTGGGAGGGAACACTGAAGCTTTCTTT.

This clone has a handful of counts. The rearrangement joins TRBV29-1 to TRBJ2-5; maybe TRBD1 (6 bases). CDR3 length: 16 amino acids. CDR1 SQVTM and CDR2 ANQGSEA come from the germline V gene. Trimming removed 3 bases from V and 0 bases from J, with 17 bases in between. CDR3 loop: CSVDRGFRGNQETQYF. The CDR3 region has the DNA TGCAGCGTTGACAGGGGTTTTAGAGGTAACCAAGAGACCCAGTACTTC.

J is TRBJ1-3 and V is TRBV4-1; D is uncertain. Germline CDR1 MGHRA, CDR2 YSYEKL. V was cut by 4 bases and J by 1 base, with 2 bases left in between. The CDR3 covers 12 residues. In DNA, the CDR3 is TGCGCCAGCAGCCCGTCTGGAAACACCATATATTTT. This gives the protein CASSPSGNTIYF.

CDR3 loop: CASSARTAESGNTIYF. The DNA for the CDR3 is TGCGCCAGCAGCGCGCGGACAGCTGAGTCTGGAAACACCATATATTTT. The chain is built from TRBV4-3 and TRBJ1-3; tentatively, D is TRBD1 (6 bases). The V and J ends lost 5 bases and 1 base respectively, with 15 bases between them. This CDR3 is 16 amino acids long. Germline loops: CDR1 LGHNA, CDR2 YSLEER.